These T cell receptor beta chains were read from a single sample in a study of regulatory T cells in long-lasting Graves disease. TCRdb re-analysed the multiplex PCR reads in MiXCR, keeping a single row per CDR3 protein. The data show some 280,000 distinct CDR3 sequences, roughly a fifth seen once. The sequencing used peripheral blood mononuclear cells (PBMCs), collected when the disease was refractory, from a patient treated with antithyroid drugs. These TCRs come from a female donor with Graves disease. The CDR3 runs from the conserved cysteine through the conserved F or W. D genes are given only for firm matches. Clone sizes are given selectively: once, few, many, or a class where the clone is expanded.

CDR3nt: TGTGCCAGCAGCTTAGCGCGAGGACAGGGGATGCCTGAAGCTTTCTTT
CDR3aa: CASSLARGQGMPEAFF
abundance: many
j_gene: TRBJ1-1
d_gene: TRBD1
v_gene: TRBV7-9

CDR3nt: TGTGCCAGCAGTTCCCCAGGACAACACGGGGAGCTGTTTTTT
CDR3aa: CASSSPGQHGELFF
abundance: .
j_gene: TRBJ2-2
d_gene: .
v_gene: TRBV28

CDR3nt: TGTGCCAGCAGTGAAGGAGATTTAGGTCAGCCCCAGCATTTT
CDR3aa: CASSEGDLGQPQHF
abundance: many
j_gene: TRBJ1-5
d_gene: .
v_gene: TRBV2

CDR3nt: TGTGCCAGCAGTAAGGGGGCGCTGTCCAACTATGGCTACACCTTC
CDR3aa: CASSKGALSNYGYTF
abundance: many
j_gene: TRBJ1-2
d_gene: TRBD1
v_gene: TRBV28

CDR3nt: TGTGCCAGCAGTTTCACTCGAGGGTACGGGGAGCTGTTTTTT
CDR3aa: CASSFTRGYGELFF
abundance: few
j_gene: TRBJ2-2
d_gene: .
v_gene: TRBV28

CDR3nt: TGTGCCAGCAGCTTAGCCTGGAGCTCTGGGGCCAACGTCCTGACTTTC
CDR3aa: CASSLAWSSGANVLTF
abundance: many
j_gene: TRBJ2-6
d_gene: .
v_gene: TRBV7-2

CDR3nt: TGTGCCAGCTCACCCCCGGGGCTGGGGGCTGGGGCCAACGTCCTGACTTTC
CDR3aa: CASSPPGLGAGANVLTF
abundance: .
j_gene: TRBJ2-6
d_gene: .
v_gene: TRBV18

CDR3nt: TGCAGCGTTATGGGAGACGCGGACGGCACTGAAGCTTTCTTT
CDR3aa: CSVMGDADGTEAFF
abundance: many
j_gene: TRBJ1-1
d_gene: .
v_gene: TRBV29-1

CDR3nt: TGTGCCAGCAGTCTAGCGGGATCGAAGACCCAGTACTTC
CDR3aa: CASSLAGSKTQYF
abundance: many
j_gene: TRBJ2-5
d_gene: TRBD2
v_gene: TRBV27

CDR3nt: TGTGCCTGGAGCCGGGACGGGGACACTGAAGCTTTCTTT
CDR3aa: CAWSRDGDTEAFF
abundance: many
j_gene: TRBJ1-1
d_gene: .
v_gene: TRBV30

CDR3nt: TGTGCCAGTAGGTACAGGGAGGAGGGATATGGCTACACCTTC
CDR3aa: CASRYREEGYGYTF
abundance: few
j_gene: TRBJ1-2
d_gene: .
v_gene: TRBV19

CDR3nt: TGTGCCAGCAGCTCGGGGAGTCGGGGCAACACTGAAGCTTTCTTT
CDR3aa: CASSSGSRGNTEAFF
abundance: many
j_gene: TRBJ1-1
d_gene: .
v_gene: TRBV11-2

CDR3nt: TGTGCCAGTAGTATCCAGGTTAATAGCAATCAGCCCCAGCATTTT
CDR3aa: CASSIQVNSNQPQHF
abundance: .
j_gene: TRBJ1-5
d_gene: .
v_gene: TRBV19

CDR3nt: TGTGCCAGCAGCTTAGGTCGGGAAACAGATACGCAGTATTTT
CDR3aa: CASSLGRETDTQYF
abundance: .
j_gene: TRBJ2-3
d_gene: .
v_gene: TRBV7-2

CDR3nt: TGCAGCGTTGAGGCAGGGGCGATGAACACTGAAGCTTTCTTT
CDR3aa: CSVEAGAMNTEAFF
abundance: many
j_gene: TRBJ1-1
d_gene: .
v_gene: TRBV29-1

CDR3nt: TGCAGTGCTAGAGACCGCCTCCAAGAGACCCAGTACTTC
CDR3aa: CSARDRLQETQYF
abundance: .
j_gene: TRBJ2-5
d_gene: .
v_gene: TRBV20-1

CDR3nt: TGTGCCAGCAGTTTAGGTCACGGCTCACGGCGGGTGGAGCAGTACTTC
CDR3aa: CASSLGHGSRRVEQYF
abundance: .
j_gene: TRBJ2-7
d_gene: .
v_gene: TRBV28

CDR3nt: TGTGCCAGCAGCTTAGCGATGTGGGACGAGCAGTACTTC
CDR3aa: CASSLAMWDEQYF
abundance: many
j_gene: TRBJ2-7
d_gene: .
v_gene: TRBV7-6

CDR3nt: TGTGCCAGCATGAACACCGGGACAGGGATAAGGCAGACCCAGTACTTC
CDR3aa: CASMNTGTGIRQTQYF
abundance: many
j_gene: TRBJ2-5
d_gene: TRBD1
v_gene: TRBV2

CDR3nt: TGTGCCAGCAGTCGCGGACGGGGGCGGGTCCCCTACGAGCAGTACTTC
CDR3aa: CASSRGRGRVPYEQYF
abundance: .
j_gene: TRBJ2-7
d_gene: .
v_gene: TRBV6-1

CDR3nt: TGTGCCAGCAGTTTACTCCCGGTGGCGGGAGCATCAGATACGCAGTATTTT
CDR3aa: CASSLLPVAGASDTQYF
abundance: .
j_gene: TRBJ2-3
d_gene: TRBD2
v_gene: TRBV28

CDR3nt: TGTGCCAGCAGCTGGACAGGGGAAGGAACTGAAGCTTTCTTT
CDR3aa: CASSWTGEGTEAFF
abundance: many
j_gene: TRBJ1-1
d_gene: TRBD1
v_gene: TRBV2

CDR3nt: TGTGCCAGCAGCCCTACAGGGGTTGAGACCCAGTACTTC
CDR3aa: CASSPTGVETQYF
abundance: many
j_gene: TRBJ2-5
d_gene: TRBD1
v_gene: TRBV7-2

CDR3nt: TGTGCCAGTAGTATGGTACAGGGGGCAACTGAAGCTTTCTTT
CDR3aa: CASSMVQGATEAFF
abundance: few
j_gene: TRBJ1-1
d_gene: TRBD1
v_gene: TRBV19

CDR3nt: TGTGCCAGCAGCCAAGGCGGAGGAGGGGCTTTCGAGCAGTACTTC
CDR3aa: CASSQGGGGAFEQYF
abundance: many
j_gene: TRBJ2-7
d_gene: .
v_gene: TRBV3-1

CDR3nt: TGTGCCAGCAGCGTCCAGGGGGCGGACTATGGCTACACCTTC
CDR3aa: CASSVQGADYGYTF
abundance: many
j_gene: TRBJ1-2
d_gene: TRBD1
v_gene: TRBV7-8

CDR3nt: TGTGCCAGCAGTTACCAGGCTACAGGGGACGTGAAGGAAAACTATGGCTACACCTTC
CDR3aa: CASSYQATGDVKENYGYTF
abundance: .
j_gene: TRBJ1-2
d_gene: TRBD1
v_gene: TRBV6-1

CDR3nt: TGTGCCAGCAGTTTCTCATCGGAGAACCCCTACGAGCAGTACTTC
CDR3aa: CASSFSSENPYEQYF
abundance: .
j_gene: TRBJ2-7
d_gene: .
v_gene: TRBV12-3/TRBV12-4

CDR3nt: TGTGCCAGCAGCCGGACCTCCGGCGAGCAGTACTTC
CDR3aa: CASSRTSGEQYF
abundance: many
j_gene: TRBJ2-7
d_gene: .
v_gene: TRBV3-1

CDR3nt: TGTGCCACCAGCAGGTCCATAACACCCGGACCGGGGGGTACGCAGTATTTT
CDR3aa: CATSRSITPGPGGTQYF
abundance: few
j_gene: TRBJ2-3
d_gene: TRBD2
v_gene: TRBV15

CDR3nt: TGCAGTGCTAGAGACTACCAGGGGTCACCCCTCCACTTT
CDR3aa: CSARDYQGSPLHF
abundance: .
j_gene: TRBJ1-6
d_gene: .
v_gene: TRBV20-1

CDR3nt: TGTGCCAGCACCGAGGGACAGGAATTCAGTGAGCAGTTCTTC
CDR3aa: CASTEGQEFSEQFF
abundance: few
j_gene: TRBJ2-1
d_gene: TRBD1
v_gene: TRBV7-2

CDR3nt: TGTGCCAGCAGCCGGGAGTGGGCGGGAGCCTACGAGCAGTACTTC
CDR3aa: CASSREWAGAYEQYF
abundance: many
j_gene: TRBJ2-7
d_gene: TRBD2
v_gene: TRBV7-2

CDR3nt: TGCAGCGTTGAGACCTCTAGTAGGAACATTCAGTACTTC
CDR3aa: CSVETSSRNIQYF
abundance: few
j_gene: TRBJ2-4
d_gene: .
v_gene: TRBV29-1

CDR3nt: TGTGCCAGCAGCCACGGGACAGCTTATGGCTACACCTTC
CDR3aa: CASSHGTAYGYTF
abundance: .
j_gene: TRBJ1-2
d_gene: TRBD1
v_gene: TRBV7-2

CDR3nt: TGTGCCAGCAGCAGGACAGAAAGCATAGCCTACGAGCAGTACTTC
CDR3aa: CASSRTESIAYEQYF
abundance: many
j_gene: TRBJ2-7
d_gene: .
v_gene: TRBV12-3/TRBV12-4

CDR3nt: TGCAGCGTTGAACAAGGAGGGCGGGAAACCGGGGAGCTGTTTTTT
CDR3aa: CSVEQGGRETGELFF
abundance: .
j_gene: TRBJ2-2
d_gene: .
v_gene: TRBV29-1

CDR3nt: TGCAGTGCTAGCCCTGTCCCGAATCAGCCCCAGCATTTT
CDR3aa: CSASPVPNQPQHF
abundance: many
j_gene: TRBJ1-5
d_gene: .
v_gene: TRBV20-1

CDR3nt: TGCAGCGCTGCAGGGGGGAACACTGAAGCTTTCTTT
CDR3aa: CSAAGGNTEAFF
abundance: few
j_gene: TRBJ1-1
d_gene: TRBD1
v_gene: TRBV29-1

CDR3nt: TGTGCCAGCAGTTTAGAGGGGGGACTAGCGGGGAACACAGATACGCAGTATTTT
CDR3aa: CASSLEGGLAGNTDTQYF
abundance: few
j_gene: TRBJ2-3
d_gene: TRBD2
v_gene: TRBV28

CDR3nt: TGTGCCAGCAGTTACGGCCGGGCTAGCACAGATACGCAGTATTTT
CDR3aa: CASSYGRASTDTQYF
abundance: .
j_gene: TRBJ2-3
d_gene: .
v_gene: TRBV6-5

CDR3nt: TGTGCCAGTAGTATCCAGGCGAATTCCTACAATGAGCAGTTCTTC
CDR3aa: CASSIQANSYNEQFF
abundance: .
j_gene: TRBJ2-1
d_gene: .
v_gene: TRBV19

CDR3nt: TGTGCCAGCAGCCGGGACAGCAAGACACCCCTCCACTTT
CDR3aa: CASSRDSKTPLHF
abundance: .
j_gene: TRBJ1-6
d_gene: TRBD1
v_gene: TRBV11-2

CDR3nt: TGTGCCAGCAGTTCGTCGACAGTACAAGAGACCCAGTACTTC
CDR3aa: CASSSSTVQETQYF
abundance: many
j_gene: TRBJ2-5
d_gene: .
v_gene: TRBV27

CDR3nt: TGCGCCAGCAGCCAAGATCGGCGGTCGCTGTTTTTT
CDR3aa: CASSQDRRSLFF
abundance: .
j_gene: TRBJ2-2
d_gene: .
v_gene: TRBV4-3

CDR3nt: TGTGCCAGCAGTGAAGGGACCGGGTCCTACGAGCAGTACTTC
CDR3aa: CASSEGTGSYEQYF
abundance: many
j_gene: TRBJ2-7
d_gene: .
v_gene: TRBV2

CDR3nt: TGTGCCAGCAGACGGGACCAAGAGACCCAGTACTTC
CDR3aa: CASRRDQETQYF
abundance: few
j_gene: TRBJ2-5
d_gene: .
v_gene: TRBV6-1

CDR3nt: TGCGCCAGCAGCCAGAGGGTCGCGGGGGTAGATTACGGGCAGTACTTC
CDR3aa: CASSQRVAGVDYGQYF
abundance: .
j_gene: TRBJ2-7
d_gene: TRBD2
v_gene: TRBV4-3

CDR3nt: TGTGCCAGCTCACCACCGTTAGCGAGGTCGGACGAGCAGTACTTC
CDR3aa: CASSPPLARSDEQYF
abundance: few
j_gene: TRBJ2-7
d_gene: .
v_gene: TRBV18

CDR3nt: TGTGCCAGCAGGGACTGGCAAAACACCGGGGAGCTGTCTTTT
CDR3aa: CASRDWQNTGELSF
abundance: .
j_gene: TRBJ2-2
d_gene: .
v_gene: TRBV19

CDR3nt: TGCGCCAGCAGCCCTGGACTGGGAATCTCCTACGAGCAGTACTTC
CDR3aa: CASSPGLGISYEQYF
abundance: .
j_gene: TRBJ2-7
d_gene: .
v_gene: TRBV7-2

CDR3nt: TGCGCCAGCAGCTCAAGGGGGAGCGGAGCAGATACGCAGTATTTT
CDR3aa: CASSSRGSGADTQYF
abundance: .
j_gene: TRBJ2-3
d_gene: .
v_gene: TRBV5-1

CDR3nt: TGTGCCAGCAGCCGGGACAGGAGGGATTCACCCCTCCACTTT
CDR3aa: CASSRDRRDSPLHF
abundance: many
j_gene: TRBJ1-6
d_gene: TRBD1
v_gene: TRBV27

CDR3nt: TGTGCCAGTAGCACCACGCCCGGCGGGGGAGAAGATGGCTACACCTTC
CDR3aa: CASSTTPGGGEDGYTF
abundance: many
j_gene: TRBJ1-2
d_gene: .
v_gene: TRBV19

CDR3nt: TGTGCCAGCAGCTTAGTTAGGACAACTAATGAAAAACTGTTTTTT
CDR3aa: CASSLVRTTNEKLFF
abundance: .
j_gene: TRBJ1-4
d_gene: .
v_gene: TRBV7-2

CDR3nt: TGCAGTGTAGAAGGGATGGGCCTAGGCATTCAGTACTTC
CDR3aa: CSVEGMGLGIQYF
abundance: .
j_gene: TRBJ2-4
d_gene: .
v_gene: TRBV20-1

CDR3nt: TGTGCCAGCAGCTTAAGGGACCTGAACACTGAAGCTTTCTTT
CDR3aa: CASSLRDLNTEAFF
abundance: few
j_gene: TRBJ1-1
d_gene: .
v_gene: TRBV7-9

CDR3nt: TGTGCCAGCAGATCAACCGGGACACAGAACACCGGGGAGCTGTTTTTT
CDR3aa: CASRSTGTQNTGELFF
abundance: .
j_gene: TRBJ2-2
d_gene: .
v_gene: TRBV6-1